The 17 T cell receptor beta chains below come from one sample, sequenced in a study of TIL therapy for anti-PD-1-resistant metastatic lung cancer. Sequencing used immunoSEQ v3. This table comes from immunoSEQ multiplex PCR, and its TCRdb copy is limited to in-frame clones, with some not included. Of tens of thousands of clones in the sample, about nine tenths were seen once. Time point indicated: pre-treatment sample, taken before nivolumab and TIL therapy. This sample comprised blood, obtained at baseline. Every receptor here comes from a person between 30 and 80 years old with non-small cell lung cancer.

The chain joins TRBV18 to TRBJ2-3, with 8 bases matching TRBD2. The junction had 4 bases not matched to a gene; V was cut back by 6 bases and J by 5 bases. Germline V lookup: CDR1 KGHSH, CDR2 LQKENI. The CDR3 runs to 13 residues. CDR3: CASSNLAGDTQYF. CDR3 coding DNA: TGTGCCAGCTCCAACCTAGCGGGAGATACGCAGTATTTT.

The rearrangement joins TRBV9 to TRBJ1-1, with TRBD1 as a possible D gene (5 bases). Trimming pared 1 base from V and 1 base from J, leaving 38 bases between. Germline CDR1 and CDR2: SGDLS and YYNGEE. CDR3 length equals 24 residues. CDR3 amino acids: CASSVPRPGHFPPGWTPGNTEAFF. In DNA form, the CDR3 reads TGTGCCAGCAGCGTACCCCGACCAGGACACTTTCCACCAGGGTGGACACCAGGGAACACTGAAGCTTTCTTT.

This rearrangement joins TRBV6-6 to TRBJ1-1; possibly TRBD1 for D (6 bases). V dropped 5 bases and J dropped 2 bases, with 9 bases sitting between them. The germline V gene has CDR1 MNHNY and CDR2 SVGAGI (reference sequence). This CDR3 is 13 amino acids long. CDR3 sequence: CASSRTANTEAFF. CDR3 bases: TGTGCCAGCAGTAGGACAGCTAACACTGAAGCTTTCTTT.

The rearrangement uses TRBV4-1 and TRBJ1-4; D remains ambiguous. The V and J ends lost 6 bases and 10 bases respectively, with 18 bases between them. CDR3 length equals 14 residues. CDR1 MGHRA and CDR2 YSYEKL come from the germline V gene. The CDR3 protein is CASRDLKTSGKLFF. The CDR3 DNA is TGCGCCAGCAGGGATCTGAAGACCTCCGGAAAACTGTTTTTT.

CDR3: CASSLEGLAGGGQFF. CDR3 nucleotide sequence: TGTGCCAGCAGCTTAGAGGGACTAGCGGGAGGTGGGCAGTTCTTC. V usage is TRBV7-9 and J usage is TRBJ2-1; 15 bases align to TRBD2. Germline CDR1 is SEHNR and CDR2 is FQNEAQ (reference sequence). There are 15 residues in the CDR3. The V and J ends lost 1 base and 12 bases, in that order; junction bases with no gene match: 4.

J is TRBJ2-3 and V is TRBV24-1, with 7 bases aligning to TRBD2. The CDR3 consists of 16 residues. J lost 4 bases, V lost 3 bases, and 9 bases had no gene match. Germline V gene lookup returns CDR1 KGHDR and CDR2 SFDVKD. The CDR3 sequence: CATSDHGGGNPDTQYF. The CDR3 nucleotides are TGTGCCACCAGTGATCATGGGGGAGGGAACCCAGATACGCAGTATTTT.

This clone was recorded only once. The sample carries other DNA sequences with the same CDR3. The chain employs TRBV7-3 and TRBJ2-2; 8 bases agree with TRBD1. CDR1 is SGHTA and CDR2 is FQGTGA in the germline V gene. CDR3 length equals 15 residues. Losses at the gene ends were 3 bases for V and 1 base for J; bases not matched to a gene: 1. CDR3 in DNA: TGTGCCAGCAGCTTGACAGGGGAGAACACCGGGGAGCTGTTTTTT. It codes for CASSLTGENTGELFF.

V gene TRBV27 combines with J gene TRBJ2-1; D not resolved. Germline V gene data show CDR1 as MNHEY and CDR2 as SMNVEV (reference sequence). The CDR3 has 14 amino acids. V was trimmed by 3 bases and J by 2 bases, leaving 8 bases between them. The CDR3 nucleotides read TGTGCCAGCAGTTTGGGCGGAGCCTACAATGAGCAGTTCTTC. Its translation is CASSLGGAYNEQFF.

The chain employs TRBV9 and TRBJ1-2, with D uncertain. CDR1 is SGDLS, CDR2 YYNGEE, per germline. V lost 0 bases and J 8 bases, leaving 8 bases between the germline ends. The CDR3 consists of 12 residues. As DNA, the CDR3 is TGTGCCAGCAGCGTAGTGGGTGGCGGCTACACCTTC. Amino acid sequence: CASSVVGGGYTF.

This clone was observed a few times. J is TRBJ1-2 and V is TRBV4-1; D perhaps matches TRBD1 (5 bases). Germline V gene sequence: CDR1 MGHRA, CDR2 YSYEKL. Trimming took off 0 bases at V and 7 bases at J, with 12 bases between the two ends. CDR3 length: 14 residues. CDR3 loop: CASSQDPAGFGYTF. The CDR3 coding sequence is TGCGCCAGCAGCCAAGATCCTGCAGGGTTTGGCTACACCTTC.

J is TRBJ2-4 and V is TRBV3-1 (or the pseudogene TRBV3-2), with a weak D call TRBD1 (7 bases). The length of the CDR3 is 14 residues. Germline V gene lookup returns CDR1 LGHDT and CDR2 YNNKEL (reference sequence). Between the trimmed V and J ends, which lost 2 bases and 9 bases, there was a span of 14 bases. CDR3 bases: TGTGCCAGCAGCCAAACAGGGGTCGGGGGCATTCAGTACTTC. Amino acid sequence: CASSQTGVGGIQYF.

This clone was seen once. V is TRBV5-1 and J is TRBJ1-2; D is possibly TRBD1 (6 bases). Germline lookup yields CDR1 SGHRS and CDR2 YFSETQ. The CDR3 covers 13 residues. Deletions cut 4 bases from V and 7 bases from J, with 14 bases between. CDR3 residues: CASSPGSGAGYTF. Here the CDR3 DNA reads TGCGCCAGCAGCCCGGGGTCAGGGGCTGGCTACACCTTC.

The chain's CDR3 is CASSEVKGSPLHF. CDR3 nucleotides: TGTGCCAGCAGTGAAGTCAAGGGTTCACCCCTCCACTTT. This chain uses TRBV6-1 with TRBJ1-6; D ambiguous. CDR3 length equals 13 residues. Germline CDR1 is MNHNS and CDR2 is SASEGT. With 1 base removed from V and 9 bases from J, the gap between germline ends came to 7 bases.

CDR3 loop: CASSPTSGEQYF. As DNA, the CDR3 is TGTGCCAGCAGTCCTACCAGTGGTGAGCAGTACTTC. The J gene is TRBJ2-7, the V gene TRBV3-1 (or the pseudogene TRBV3-2); the D is unclear. V was clipped by 6 bases and J by 7 bases, with 13 bases between them. The CDR3 is made up of 12 amino acids. CDR1 LGHDT and CDR2 YNNKEL come from the germline V gene (reference sequence).

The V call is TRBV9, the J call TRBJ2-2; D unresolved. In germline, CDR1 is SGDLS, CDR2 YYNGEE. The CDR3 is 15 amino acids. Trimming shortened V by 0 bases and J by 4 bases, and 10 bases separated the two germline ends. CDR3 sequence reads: CASSVGGGSTGELFF. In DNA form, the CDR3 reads TGTGCCAGCAGCGTAGGAGGCGGATCCACCGGGGAGCTGTTTTTT.

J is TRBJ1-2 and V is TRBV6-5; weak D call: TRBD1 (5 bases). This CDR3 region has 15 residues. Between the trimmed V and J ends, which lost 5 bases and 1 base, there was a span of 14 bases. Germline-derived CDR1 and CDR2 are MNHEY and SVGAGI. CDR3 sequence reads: CASSPQQAFNYGYTF. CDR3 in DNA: TGTGCCAGCAGTCCCCAACAGGCCTTTAACTATGGCTACACCTTC.

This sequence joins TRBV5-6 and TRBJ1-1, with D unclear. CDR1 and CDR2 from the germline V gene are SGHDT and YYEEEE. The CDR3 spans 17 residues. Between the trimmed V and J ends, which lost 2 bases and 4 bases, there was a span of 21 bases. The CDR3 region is CASSFLDVLTPSTEAFF. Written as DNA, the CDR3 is TGTGCCAGCAGCTTCCTTGACGTTCTTACCCCTAGCACTGAAGCTTTCTTT.